This section outlines one TCR beta chain sequence together with its context. Its target is unknown. This record belongs to a study of T cell responses to AZD1222 COVID-19 vaccine. Study-level points and caveats: Once two AZD1222 doses were given, Spike-specific TCR breadth and depth went up.

The CDR3 has 14 residues. Germline CDR1 is SGHAT and CDR2 is FQNNGV. The ends were cut back, 2 bases at V and 4 bases at J, with 10 bases in the middle. Clones were read by immunoSEQ multiplex PCR, and TCRdb kept only the in-frame ones, dropping some. The sample holds about 120,000 clones, approximately 87% seen once. This sequence joins TRBV11-2 and TRBJ2-3; D may be TRBD1 (5 bases). This clonotype was obtained from an adult in good health. The material was peripheral blood, obtained on day 0 of AZD1222 vaccination. In nucleotides, the CDR3 is TGTGCCAGCAGCTTAAGGGGTAGCCCAGATACGCAGTATTTT. Translation: CASSLRGSPDTQYF.